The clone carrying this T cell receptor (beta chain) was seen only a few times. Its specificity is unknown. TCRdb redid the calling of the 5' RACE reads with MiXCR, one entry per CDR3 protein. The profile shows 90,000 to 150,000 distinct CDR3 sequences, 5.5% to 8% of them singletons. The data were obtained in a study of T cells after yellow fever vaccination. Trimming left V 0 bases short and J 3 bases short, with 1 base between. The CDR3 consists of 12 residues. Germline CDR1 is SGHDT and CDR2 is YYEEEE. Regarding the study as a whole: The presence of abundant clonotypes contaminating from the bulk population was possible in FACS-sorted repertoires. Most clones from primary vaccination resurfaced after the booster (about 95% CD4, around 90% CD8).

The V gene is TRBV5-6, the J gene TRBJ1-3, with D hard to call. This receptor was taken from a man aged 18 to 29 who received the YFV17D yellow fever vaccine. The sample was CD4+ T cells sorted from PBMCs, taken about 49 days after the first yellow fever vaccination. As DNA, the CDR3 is TGTGCCAGCAGCTTGGATGGAAACACCATATATTTT. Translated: CASSLDGNTIYF.